This T cell receptor (beta chain) was sequenced during a study of blood T cells in healthy people across ages (dated by TCRdb to 2013 to 2016). For the wider study: In model experiments, roughly one uniquely barcoded TCR beta cDNA molecule per two T cells was captured by template switching. To avoid experimental bias, donors of different ages were spread randomly across the sequencing lanes. Using the same blood draw, the study looked at two additional independent replicas of 1 million unique cDNA reads for two donors, one aged 18 to 29 and the other aged 80 or older. Age-related changes in TCR beta repertoire diversity were measured in the study by deep sequencing normalized with unique cDNA molecular identifiers. Donors were grouped into four age groups: young (average approximately 16 years), middle-aged (approximately 41), aged (around 56) and long-lived (approximately 75).

To prepare the library, 5' RACE was applied. The run used an Illumina HiSeq 2500. The second PCR ran for about 6 to 11 cycles and used a J-beta primer mix along with a sample-barcoded 5' primer. A unique molecular identifier was introduced onto each TCR beta cDNA molecule by a template-switch 5' adaptor carrying 12 random nucleotides. Each sample yielded at least 2.5 million CDR3-containing paired-end reads. All of the RNA was converted into first-strand cDNA using the Mint cDNA synthesis kit, with a TRBC-specific oligonucleotide serving as the primer. All cDNA was treated with uracil-DNA glycosylase and then went through a first 18-cycle PCR with the universal primers M1SS and BC2_uni_R. Per the original workflow: Each sample was normalized by randomly selecting 1 million high-quality reads, each carrying a distinct molecular identifier. Reads sharing molecular identifiers were discarded rather than binned into consensus sequences. MiTCR, set to a Q25 quality threshold and the strictest error-elimination algorithm, was used for CDR3 identification, clonotype clustering and error correction. A nonparametric unseen species model using Euler transformation provided a lower-bound estimate of total TCR beta diversity. TCRdb trimmed public reads at Q25 via fastp, called clones via MiXCR and kept in-frame beta chains. Each CDR3 protein appears once, grouped with its most common genes and DNA. TCRdb's processing, not the authors' own work, is the source of the V and J calls. A total of about 730,000 distinct CDR3 sequences appear in this sample, 40% to 45% of them only once. Less than 25% of the sample goes to the ten largest clones.

The roughly 42 donors, aged about 6 to 95 years, were systemically healthy Caucasian individuals from Russia. Ten milliliters of peripheral blood were drawn from each donor into EDTA-treated Vacutainer tubes. Ficoll-Paque density-gradient centrifugation was used to isolate PBMCs, with at least 6.5 million per sample. Total RNA was extracted from PBMCs with Trizol reagent, with at least 5 micrograms obtained per sample. For every donor, flow cytometry on a PBMC aliquot measured the percentage of naive CD45RAhigh/CD27high T cells. From the cysteine up to the phenylalanine, the CDR3 has a length of 18 residues. CDR3 DNA only is kept here, 54 bases in frame from base 1. The germline V gene encodes CDR1 MDHEN and CDR2 SYDVKM. The V end loses 10 bases and the J end loses 1 base, and a stretch of 26 bases separates them. General conclusions and limits of the study: As age increased, observed TCR beta diversity per million T cells dropped in a roughly linear way, and a significant reduction was already evident by age roughly 36. Compared with the aged group, the long-lived group had more naive CD4+ T cells, fewer expanded clones and increased TCR diversity, suggesting age selection. Because donor CMV infection status was unknown, age-related changes in expanded clonotypes were potentially confounded. There was a strong correlation between observed TCR beta diversity and the percentage of naive T cells measured by flow cytometry. Bulk unsorted PBMC profiling prevented conclusive comparison of naive and antigen-experienced compartments. Estimates of total diversity based on one million sequenced T cells were considered lower bounds and underestimates.

This clonotype has just a few counts. What this receptor recognizes is not known. Base qualities are missing; no much larger clone stands one base away. Recombination linked TRBV28 to TRBJ2-4, with a tentative D gene TRBD1 over 8 matching bases. The material sequenced was blood. This TCR was sampled from an older woman in good health. The encoded CDR3 is CATLNRGAGEGAKNIQYF. The DNA reads TGTGCCACCCTTAACAGGGGGGCGGGAGAGGGGGCCAAAAACATTCAGTACTTC.